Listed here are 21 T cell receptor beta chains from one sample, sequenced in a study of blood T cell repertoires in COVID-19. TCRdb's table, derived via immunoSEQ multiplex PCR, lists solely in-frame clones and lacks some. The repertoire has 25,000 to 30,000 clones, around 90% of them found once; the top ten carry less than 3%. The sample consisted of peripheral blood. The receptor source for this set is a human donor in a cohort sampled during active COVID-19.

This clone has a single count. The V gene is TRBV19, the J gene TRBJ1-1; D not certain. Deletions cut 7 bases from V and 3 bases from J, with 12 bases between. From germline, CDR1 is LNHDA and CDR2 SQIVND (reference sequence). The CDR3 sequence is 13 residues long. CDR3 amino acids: CASNPHEDTEAFF. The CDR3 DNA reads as TGTGCCAGTAACCCCCACGAGGACACTGAAGCTTTCTTT.

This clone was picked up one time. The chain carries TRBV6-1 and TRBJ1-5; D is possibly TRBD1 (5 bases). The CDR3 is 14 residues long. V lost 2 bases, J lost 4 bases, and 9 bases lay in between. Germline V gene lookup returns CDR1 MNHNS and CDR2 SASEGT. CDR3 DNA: TGTGCCAGCAGTGAATGGGGGGATAATCAGCCCCAGCATTTT. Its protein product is CASSEWGDNQPQHF.

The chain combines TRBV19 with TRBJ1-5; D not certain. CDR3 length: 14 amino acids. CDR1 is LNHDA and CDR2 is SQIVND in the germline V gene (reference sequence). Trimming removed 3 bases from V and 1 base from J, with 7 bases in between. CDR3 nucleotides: TGTGCCAGTAGTATCACTTTCAGCAATCAGCCCCAGCATTTT. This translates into CASSITFSNQPQHF.

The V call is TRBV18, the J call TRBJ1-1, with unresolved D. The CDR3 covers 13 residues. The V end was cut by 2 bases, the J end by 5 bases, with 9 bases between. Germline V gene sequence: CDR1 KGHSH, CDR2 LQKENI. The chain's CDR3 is CASSPNSGTEAFF. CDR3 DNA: TGTGCCAGCTCACCAAATTCGGGGACTGAAGCTTTCTTT. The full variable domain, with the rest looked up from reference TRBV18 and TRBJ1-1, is NAGVMQNPRHLVRRRGQEARLRCSPMKGHSHVYWYRQLPEEGLKFMVYLQKENIIDESGMPKERFSAEFPKEGPSILRIQQVVRGDSAAYFCASSPNSGTEAFFGQGTRLTVV.

The CDR3 loop is CASSLASQALSQGYTF. The CDR3 DNA follows: TGTGCCAGCAGCTTGGCCTCACAGGCCCTCTCTCAGGGCTACACCTTC. The rearrangement uses TRBV5-4 and TRBJ1-2; D perhaps matches TRBD1 (5 bases). V was cut by 0 bases and J by 8 bases, with 20 bases left in between. Germline V gene sequence: CDR1 SGHNT, CDR2 YYREEE (reference sequence). The CDR3 consists of 16 residues.

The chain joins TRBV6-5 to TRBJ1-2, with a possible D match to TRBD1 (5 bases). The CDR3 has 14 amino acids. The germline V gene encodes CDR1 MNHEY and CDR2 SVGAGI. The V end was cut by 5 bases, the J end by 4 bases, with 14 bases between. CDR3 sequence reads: CASSRKPDSYGYTF. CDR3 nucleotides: TGTGCCAGCAGTCGAAAACCCGACAGCTATGGCTACACCTTC.

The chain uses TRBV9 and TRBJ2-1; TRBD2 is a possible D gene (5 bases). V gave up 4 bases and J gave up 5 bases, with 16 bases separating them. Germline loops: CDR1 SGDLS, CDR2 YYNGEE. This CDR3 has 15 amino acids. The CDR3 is CASSRTNGKNNEQFF. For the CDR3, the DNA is TGTGCCAGCAGCCGAACTAACGGGAAAAACAATGAGCAGTTCTTC.

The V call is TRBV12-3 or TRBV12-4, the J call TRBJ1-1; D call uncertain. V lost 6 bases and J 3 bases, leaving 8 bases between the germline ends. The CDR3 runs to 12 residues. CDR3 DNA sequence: TGTGCCAGCAGAGTGAGTGACACTGAAGCTTTCTTT. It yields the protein CASRVSDTEAFF.

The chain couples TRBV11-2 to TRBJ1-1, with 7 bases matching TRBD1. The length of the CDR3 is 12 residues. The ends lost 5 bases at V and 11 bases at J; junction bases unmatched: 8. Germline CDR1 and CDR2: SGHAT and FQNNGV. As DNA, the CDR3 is TGTGCCAGCAGCCTTAGAGGGACAGTCGCTTTCTTT. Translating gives CASSLRGTVAFF.

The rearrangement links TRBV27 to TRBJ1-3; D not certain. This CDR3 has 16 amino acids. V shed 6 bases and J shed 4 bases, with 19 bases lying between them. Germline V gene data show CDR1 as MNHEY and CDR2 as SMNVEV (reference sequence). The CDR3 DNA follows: TGTGCCAGCAGCCCGACCTGGAGGTCGGAGGGAAACACCATATATTTT. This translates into CASSPTWRSEGNTIYF.

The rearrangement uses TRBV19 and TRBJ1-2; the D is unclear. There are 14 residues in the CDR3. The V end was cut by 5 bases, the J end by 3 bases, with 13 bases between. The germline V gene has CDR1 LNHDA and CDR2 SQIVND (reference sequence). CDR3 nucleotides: TGTGCCAGTAGTTTCCACAATTCCCACTATGGCTACACCTTC. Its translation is CASSFHNSHYGYTF.

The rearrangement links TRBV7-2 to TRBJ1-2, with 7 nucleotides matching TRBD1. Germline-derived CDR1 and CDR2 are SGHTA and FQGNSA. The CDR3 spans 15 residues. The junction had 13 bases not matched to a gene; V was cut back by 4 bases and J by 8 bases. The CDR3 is CASSSRDSSLWGYTF. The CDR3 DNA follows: TGTGCCAGCAGCTCCCGGGACAGTAGCCTATGGGGCTACACCTTC.

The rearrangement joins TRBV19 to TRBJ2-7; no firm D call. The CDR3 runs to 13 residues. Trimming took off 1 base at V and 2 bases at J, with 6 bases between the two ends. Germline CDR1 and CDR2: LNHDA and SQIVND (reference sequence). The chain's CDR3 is CASSIGGAYEQYF. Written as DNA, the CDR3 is TGTGCCAGTAGTATAGGCGGCGCCTACGAGCAGTACTTC.

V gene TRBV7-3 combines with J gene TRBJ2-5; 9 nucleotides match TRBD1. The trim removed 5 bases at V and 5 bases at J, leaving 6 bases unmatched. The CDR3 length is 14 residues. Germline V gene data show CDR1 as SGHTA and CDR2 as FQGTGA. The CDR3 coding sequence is TGTGCCAGCAGCCTGACCGGGACAGGGGAGACCCAGTACTTC. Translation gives CASSLTGTGETQYF.

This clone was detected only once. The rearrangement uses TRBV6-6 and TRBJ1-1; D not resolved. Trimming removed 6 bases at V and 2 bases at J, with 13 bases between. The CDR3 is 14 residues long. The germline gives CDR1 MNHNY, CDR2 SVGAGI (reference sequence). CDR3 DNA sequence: TGTGCCAGCAGGACCTATCAGGATAACACTGAAGCTTTCTTT. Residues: CASRTYQDNTEAFF.

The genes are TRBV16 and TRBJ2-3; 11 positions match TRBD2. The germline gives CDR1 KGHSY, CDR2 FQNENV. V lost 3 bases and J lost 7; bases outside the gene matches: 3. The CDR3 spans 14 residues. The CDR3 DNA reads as TGTGCCAGCAGCCATACTAGCGGGGGACATACGCAGTATTTT. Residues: CASSHTSGGHTQYF. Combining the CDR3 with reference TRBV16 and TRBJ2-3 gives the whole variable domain GEEVAQTPKHLVRGEGQKAKLYCAPIKGHSYVFWYQQVLKNEFKFLISFQNENVFDETGMPKERFSAKCLPNSPCSLEIQATKLEDSAVYFCASSHTSGGHTQYFGPGTRLTVL.

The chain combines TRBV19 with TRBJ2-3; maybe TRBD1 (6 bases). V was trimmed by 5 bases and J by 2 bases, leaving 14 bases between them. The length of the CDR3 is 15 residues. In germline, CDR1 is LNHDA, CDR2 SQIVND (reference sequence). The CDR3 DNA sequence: TGTGCCAGTAGTTCCAGGGACACCTTCACAGATACGCAGTATTTT. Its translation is CASSSRDTFTDTQYF.

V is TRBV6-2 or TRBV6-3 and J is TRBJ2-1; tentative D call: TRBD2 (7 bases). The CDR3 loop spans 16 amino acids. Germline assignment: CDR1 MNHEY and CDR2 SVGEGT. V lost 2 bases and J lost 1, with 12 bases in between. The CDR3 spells CASSYRGAGSYNEQFF. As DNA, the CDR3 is TGTGCCAGCAGTTACCGGGGGGCCGGGTCCTACAATGAGCAGTTCTTC.

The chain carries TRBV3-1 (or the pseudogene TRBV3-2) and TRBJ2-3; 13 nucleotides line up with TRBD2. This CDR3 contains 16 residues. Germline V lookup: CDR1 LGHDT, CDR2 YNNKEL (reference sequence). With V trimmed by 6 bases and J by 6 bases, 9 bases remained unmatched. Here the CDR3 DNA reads TGTGCCAGCAGTCCCGTAGGACTAGCGGGGGCTGATACGCAGTATTTT. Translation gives CASSPVGLAGADTQYF.

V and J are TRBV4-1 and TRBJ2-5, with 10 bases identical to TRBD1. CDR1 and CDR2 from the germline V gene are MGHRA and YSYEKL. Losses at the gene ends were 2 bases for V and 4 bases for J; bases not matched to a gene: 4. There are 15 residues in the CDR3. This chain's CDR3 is CASSQTGQGIETQYF. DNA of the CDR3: TGCGCCAGCAGCCAAACGGGACAGGGGATAGAGACCCAGTACTTC.

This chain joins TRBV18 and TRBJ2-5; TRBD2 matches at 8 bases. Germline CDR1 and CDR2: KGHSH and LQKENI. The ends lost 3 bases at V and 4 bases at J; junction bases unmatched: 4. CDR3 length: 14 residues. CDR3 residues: CASSPERGIETQYF. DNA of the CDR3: TGTGCCAGCTCACCGGAGCGGGGGATAGAGACCCAGTACTTC.